This T cell receptor beta chain was identified in a study of cytotoxic CD8 clonotypes in ibrutinib-treated CLL. Study-wide context: There were roughly 12 relapsed/refractory patients and more than 14 treatment-naive patients, and fewer than 18 were IGHV unmutated. Investigators reported about 24 partial and 2 complete responses; after median about 74 months, 14 patients remained remitted and some twelve progressed.

Comments on this clone: What it recognizes is unknown.

Genomic DNA for TCR beta libraries, around 2 micrograms, came from cryopreserved PBMCs. The CDR3 consists of 10 residues. Germline lookup yields CDR1 LGHNT and CDR2 FRNRAP. V lost 8 bases and J 1 base, leaving 2 bases between the germline ends. Assay used: immunoSEQ multiplex PCR; TCRdb lists only in-frame clones, some missing. There are about 140,000 clones in the sample; more than 70% occur only once, and 7.6% lies in the top ten. Points from the study as a whole: Public clonotypes were uncommon and contracted or stayed stable on treatment.

This clonotype was sampled from a human donor with chronic lymphocytic leukemia. The chain links TRBV12-5 to TRBJ2-5; D gene ambiguous. This material consisted of PBMCs, taken after 36 months of ibrutinib treatment. CDR3 coding DNA: TGTGCTAGTTCCCAAGAGACCCAGTACTTC. Protein product: CASSQETQYF.